Sequencing of this T cell receptor (beta chain) was carried out in a study of blood T cell repertoires in COVID-19 (dated by TCRdb to 2018 to 2020). General notes on the study: The collaborator samples originated in the United States, Italy and Spain and spanned the acute and convalescent phases of COVID-19. Deeply sampled blood TCRbeta repertoires from subjects exposed to, actively infected with, or recovered from COVID-19 were included in the dataset. The repertoires were made available in a free public database intended to serve as a resource for research on the immune response to SARS-CoV-2. Where HLA class I and class II types were available, the types were taken from metadata supplied by the sample provider, not from assay-based typing. Samples came from the ongoing ImmuneRACE study (first 160 participants) plus 1,254 subjects from 6 global collaborators. The material from the prospective study consisted of cDNA or gDNA derived from T cells, B-cell-depleted T cells, or PBMCs. The sample metadata nearly always contained a de-identified subject ID, COVID-19 status, age in years and sex.

The study at large found these results: The amount of clinical and demographic metadata varied by source and participant and was provided uncurated.

TCRbeta CDR3 regions were amplified from genomic DNA by means of the immunoSEQ Assay, a bias-controlled multiplex PCR. Under the source paper's analysis protocol: The number of nucleated cells in each sample was estimated from the amplification of reference gene primers within the assay. Sequence reads were collapsed and filtered to measure the absolute abundance of every unique TCRbeta CDR3 rearrangement. For each sample, productive Simpson clonality was calculated by taking the square root of Simpson's diversity index across productive rearrangements. TCRdb obtained this table from immuneACCESS and retained in-frame rearrangements with V and J assigned. These tables miss some clones; where compared with another copy, unresolved V genes account for less than half of the shortfall, and the remainder is unexplained. V and J calls plus clone size are reproduced from that table; the DNA served to infer D and trimming. The sample data list about 230,000 clones, and over 70% of these were observed just once. The ten biggest clones cover around 25% of the sample.

Comment on this clone: What antigen it recognizes has not been identified. No base qualities exist here, and no much larger clone lies one base off it. In the same sample, other DNA sequences code for this CDR3.

The junction carries 10 bases between V and J, which are trimmed by 3 bases and 1 base respectively. Spanning cysteine to phenylalanine, the CDR3 consists of 14 amino acids. The entry retains the CDR3 DNA only, 42 bases that are in frame from base 1. The germline V gene gives CDR1 as MNHEY and CDR2 as SVGAGI. Collaborating institutions collected whole blood in K2EDTA tubes following their own protocols. Collaborator samples were shipped for TCRbeta analysis as frozen whole blood, isolated PBMCs, or DNA extracted from either sample type. The receptor comes from a man aged 40-50 years with acute or convalescent COVID-19. The sequence joins TRBV6-5 to TRBJ2-7; the D gene is perhaps TRBD2, on 6 matching bases. The sequenced sample consisted of peripheral blood. The nucleotides are TGTGCCAGCAGTTATAGGAGGGGTTCCTACGAGCAGTACTTC. Protein translation: CASSYRRGSYEQYF.